Listed below are T cell receptor beta chains from one sample, sequenced in a study of T cell changes during pregnancy in multiple sclerosis. Assay: immunoSEQ multiplex PCR; the TCRdb copy retains only in-frame clones and omits some. The sample lists 50,000 to 80,000 clones, over 85% occurring once. The sample consisted of peripheral blood, taken in the second trimester of pregnancy. Source of these receptors: a female donor with multiple sclerosis, enrolled in a pregnancy study. Each CDR3 is given without its conserved first and last residue. Fields, in order: J gene, D gene, V gene, CDR3 protein. A D gene is named only where the DNA matches it firmly.

TRBJ2-1 NA TRBV5-1 ASSGGIGSDNEQF
TRBJ2-5 NA TRBV5-4 ASSLGGASEETQY
TRBJ1-5 NA TRBV19 ASSIPRHYNQPQH
TRBJ2-1 NA TRBV7-9 ASSFLGSAGSRDEQF
TRBJ2-7 TRBD1 TRBV14 ASSHPDRGGPTYEQY
TRBJ1-1 NA TRBV6-4 ASSDGDSPTEAF
TRBJ2-1 TRBD1 TRBV19 ASSTTGVNEQF
TRBJ2-2 TRBD1 TRBV5-1 ASSSPGQGDTGELF
TRBJ2-3 NA TRBV28 ASSSIWDKATDTQY
TRBJ1-5 NA TRBV19 ASSTLQGIQPQH
TRBJ2-7 NA TRBV9 ASSPTHSGLATYEQY
TRBJ1-5 NA TRBV6-1 ASSESGWGNQPQH
TRBJ2-7 TRBD2 TRBV7-9 ASSSPGLANYEQY
TRBJ1-1 NA TRBV13 ASSLGDRMNTEAF
TRBJ1-5 NA TRBV6-1 ASTLSGALHQPQH
TRBJ2-1 NA TRBV5-4 ASSLGGTMSYNEQF
TRBJ2-7 NA TRBV2 ASLQSSYEQY
TRBJ2-7 TRBD2 TRBV6-5 ASSRGLADYEQY
TRBJ2-7 TRBD1 TRBV10-3 AIAPQGVYEQY
TRBJ2-1 NA TRBV7-2 ASSSREIAYNEQF
TRBJ2-7 NA TRBV11-3 ASSQGGTEVSYEQY
TRBJ1-3 NA TRBV6-5 ASSPRRVSGNTIY
TRBJ1-3 NA TRBV29-1 SVKSSGNTIY
TRBJ1-1 NA TRBV2 ASSAEDNESTEAF
TRBJ1-5 TRBD1 TRBV12-5 ASGLRIGQGATDRQPQH
TRBJ1-2 TRBD1 TRBV5-4 ASSDRGLGNYGYT
NA TRBD2 TRBV9 ASSVGSTSGRYEQY
TRBJ2-7 NA TRBV6-5 ASSYAGNSYEQY
TRBJ2-7 TRBD1 TRBV29-1 SVFGTGVTYEQY
TRBJ2-2 TRBD2 TRBV7-3 ASSRGLAGSGELF
TRBJ2-3 TRBD2 TRBV18 ASSPSGLETDTQY
TRBJ1-1 TRBD1 TRBV5-1 ASSFGQGDMNTEAF
TRBJ2-4 TRBD2 TRBV28 ASSLAGEPGAKNIQY
TRBJ2-7 NA TRBV23-1 ASSLSGQSSSYEQY
TRBJ2-3 TRBD1 TRBV7-9 ASSYNLPGQGAEDTQY
TRBJ2-3 TRBD2 TRBV11-2 ASSRDLTSGYTDTQY
TRBJ1-5 NA TRBV6-4 ASSEIGGAGQPQH
TRBJ2-4 NA TRBV11-2 ASSLEFGKNIQY
TRBJ2-3 TRBD2 TRBV2 ASSVSIPGGLTDTQY
TRBJ2-4 NA TRBV6-6 ASTGGAKNIQY
TRBJ1-2 TRBD1 TRBV19 ASSIFAGTGGGFYGYT
TRBJ2-3 TRBD2 TRBV10-3 AIRSSGSYSTDTQY